These 22 T cell receptor beta chains originate from one sample sequenced in a study of beta chain features in type 1 diabetes. Sequencing targeted expressed TCRB transcripts, as all isolated RNA had been reverse transcribed. Sequencing used immunoSEQ multiplex PCR; TCRdb keeps in-frame clones, though not all of them. The table has about 210,000 clones, roughly 11% seen once. The source material was central memory CD4+ T cells from blood. The receptors originated from a man aged 18 to 29 in good health.

The sample holds a few counts of this clone. The chain recombines TRBV18 with TRBJ2-1; 13 bases map to TRBD2. The CDR3 spans 15 residues. Germline V gene data show CDR1 as KGHSH and CDR2 as LQKENI. V shed 1 base, J shed 7 bases, and the junction held 1 base outside the gene matches. The CDR3 here is CASSPLLAGGNEQFF. The CDR3 DNA sequence: TGTGCCAGCTCACCACTACTAGCGGGAGGGAATGAGCAGTTCTTC.

This clone has more than one count but fewer than ten. V usage is TRBV28 and J usage is TRBJ1-3, with unresolved D. The CDR3 totals 11 residues. Germline CDR1 and CDR2: MDHEN and SYDVKM. V was cut by 9 bases and J by 0 bases, with 3 bases left in between. The CDR3 sequence is CASISGNTIYF. The CDR3 DNA is TGTGCCAGTATCTCTGGAAACACCATATATTTT. The full variable domain, rest sourced from reference TRBV28 and TRBJ1-3, is DVKVTQSSRYLVKRTGEKVFLECVQDMDHENMFWYRQDPGLGLRLIYFSYDVKMKEKGDIPEGYSVSREKKERFSLILESASTNQTSMYLCASISGNTIYFGEGSWLTVV.

This clone was counted a few times. CDR3 protein: CACSGQVGGPAYEQYF. In DNA, the CDR3 is TGTGCCTGTTCGGGACAGGTCGGCGGGCCTGCCTACGAGCAGTACTTC. The chain couples TRBV30 to TRBJ2-7; 8 bases align to TRBD1. CDR1 and CDR2 from the germline V gene are GTSNPN and SVGIG (reference sequence). The V gene end was trimmed by 6 bases and the J gene end by 2 bases; junction bases not matched to a gene: 15. The CDR3 sequence is 16 residues long.

This clone was counted between two and nine times. This chain links TRBV30 with TRBJ2-7; TRBD2 might be the D (6 bases). The CDR3 has 13 residues. V shed 2 bases and J shed 3 bases, with 11 bases lying between them. The V gene's germline CDR1 is GTSNPN and CDR2 SVGIG (reference sequence). CDR3 region: CAWSRDSLYEQYF. CDR3 bases: TGTGCCTGGAGTAGGGACTCCCTCTACGAGCAGTACTTC.

This sequence joins TRBV10-3 and TRBJ2-7; maybe TRBD2 (5 bases). Trimming took off 0 bases at V and 2 bases at J, with 8 bases between the two ends. This CDR3 has 14 residues. Per germline, CDR1 ENHRY and CDR2 SYGVKD. The CDR3 DNA follows: TGTGCCATCAGTGAGTCTAGCGACGCCTACGAGCAGTACTTC. It specifies CAISESSDAYEQYF.

In its sample, this clone was seen a few times. This chain links TRBV2 with TRBJ1-4; D not certain. The CDR3 loop spans 13 amino acids. Trimming left V 4 bases short and J 5 bases short, with 8 bases between. The germline CDR1 and CDR2 sequences are SNHLY and FYNNEI. CDR3 residues: CASSGTTNEKLFF. In nucleotides, the CDR3 is TGTGCCAGCAGTGGGACGACCAATGAAAAACTGTTTTTT.

There are a few counts of this clone. This rearrangement joins TRBV5-6 to TRBJ2-7; 8 bases are a match to TRBD1. Germline V gene data show CDR1 as SGHDT and CDR2 as YYEEEE. The CDR3 has 14 amino acids. Losses at the gene ends were 2 bases for V and 4 bases for J; bases not matched to a gene: 5. The CDR3 here is CASSFSRQGYEQYF. CDR3 in DNA: TGTGCCAGCAGCTTCTCGAGACAGGGGTACGAGCAGTACTTC.

This clone was seen only a few times. J is TRBJ2-3 and V is TRBV4-3; D gene ambiguous. Germline CDR1 reads LGHNA; CDR2 reads YSLEER. V lost 2 bases to trimming and J lost 2 bases, with 8 bases between them. The CDR3 consists of 14 residues. CDR3 bases: TGCGCCAGCAGCCAAAGGGCTTACACAGATACGCAGTATTTT. Residues: CASSQRAYTDTQYF.

This chain connects TRBV2 to TRBJ1-2, with a possible D match to TRBD1 (6 bases). Germline CDR1 and CDR2: SNHLY and FYNNEI. V lost 6 bases and J 2 bases, leaving 13 bases between the germline ends. The length of the CDR3 is 14 residues. CDR3 loop: CASSLLGQNYGYTF. The DNA of the CDR3 is TGTGCCAGCAGCCTCCTTGGACAGAACTATGGCTACACCTTC. The full variable domain, in which reference TRBV2 and TRBJ1-2 provide the parts outside the CDR3, is EPEVTQTPSHQVTQMGQEVILRCVPISNHLYFYWYRQILGQKVEFLVSFYNNEISEKSEIFDDQFSVERPDGSNFTLKIRSTKLEDSAMYFCASSLLGQNYGYTFGSGTRLTVV.

Only a few counts were recorded for this clone. The genes are TRBV11-3 and TRBJ2-1, with 12 bases matching TRBD2. Looked up from germline, CDR1 is SGHNT and CDR2 is YENEEA. The CDR3 length is 14 residues. Losses at the gene ends were 0 bases for V and 12 bases for J; bases not matched to a gene: 3. The CDR3 DNA reads as TGTGCCAGCAGCTTAGACCCGACTAGCGGGGGGCAGTTCTTC. Translation: CASSLDPTSGGQFF.

V and J are TRBV5-1 and TRBJ2-3; 7 bases are a match to TRBD2. The CDR3 totals 15 residues. Germline V gives CDR1 SGHRS, CDR2 YFSETQ. With 4 bases clipped from V and 1 base from J, the junction kept 6 bases outside the gene matches. The CDR3 coding sequence is TGCGCCAGCAGCGCGGGAGTGATCGGCACAGATACGCAGTATTTT. This gives the protein CASSAGVIGTDTQYF.

V and J are TRBV7-3 and TRBJ2-1; the D is unclear. The CDR3 sequence is 13 residues long. Trimming stripped 2 bases from V and 8 bases from J, with 10 bases between. From germline, CDR1 is SGHTA and CDR2 FQGTGA. CDR3 in amino acids: CASSLVDKYEQFF. As DNA, the CDR3 is TGTGCCAGCAGCTTAGTCGACAAATATGAGCAGTTCTTC.

J is TRBJ2-5 and V is TRBV6-1; TRBD2 aligns across 9 bases. The J call may be wrong; the DNA end is better matched by TRBJ2-7. Germline assignment: CDR1 MNHNS and CDR2 SASEGT. The CDR3 has 15 amino acids. The CDR3: CASSEGSGSFYEQYF. Written as DNA, the CDR3 is TGTGCCAGCAGTGAGGGTAGCGGGAGTTTCTACGAGCAGTACTTC.

This clone came up a few times. The rearrangement joins TRBV14 to TRBJ2-7; D is uncertain. The CDR3 length is 11 residues. V was shortened by 3 bases and J by 3 bases, with 3 bases between the two germline ends. Germline assignment: CDR1 SGHDN and CDR2 FVKESK. CDR3 loop: CASSHSYEQYF. The CDR3, as DNA: TGTGCCAGCAGCCATAGCTACGAGCAGTACTTC. Variable domain in full (rest from reference TRBV14 and TRBJ2-7): EAGVTQFPSHSVIEKGQTVTLRCDPISGHDNLYWYRRVMGKEIKFLLHFVKESKQDESGMPNNRFLAERTGGTYSTLKVQPAELEDSGVYFCASSHSYEQYFGPGTRLTVT.

This clone has just a few counts. The chain couples TRBV18 to TRBJ2-1; 9 bases are a match to TRBD1. The CDR3 runs 16 residues. Trimming took 5 bases from V and 5 from J; bases not matched to a gene: 10. The germline gives CDR1 KGHSH, CDR2 LQKENI. CDR3 loop: CASSVLTGGPNNEQFF. The CDR3 DNA follows: TGTGCCAGCTCAGTTCTGACAGGGGGACCAAACAATGAGCAGTTCTTC.

This chain joins TRBV6-6 and TRBJ2-5; maybe TRBD2 (6 bases). CDR3 size: 11 residues. CDR1 is MNHNY, CDR2 SVGAGI, per germline (reference sequence). Trimming stripped 7 bases from V and 3 bases from J, with 6 bases between. The CDR3 DNA follows: TGTGCCAGCAAGCGGGAAGAGACCCAGTACTTC. Translation: CASKREETQYF.

This clone was detected many times. This chain connects TRBV7-3 to TRBJ2-1; D remains unclear. CDR1 is SGHTA, CDR2 FQGTGA, per germline. Trimming took off 4 bases at V and 5 bases at J, with 9 bases between the two ends. The length of the CDR3 is 13 residues. CDR3 sequence reads: CASSSSWDNEQFF. CDR3 in DNA: TGTGCCAGCAGCTCCTCCTGGGACAATGAGCAGTTCTTC.

The CDR3 DNA reads TGTGCCAGCAGCTCGGGACTAGCGGGACTCACAGATACGCAGTATTTT. Its translation is CASSSGLAGLTDTQYF. This chain joins TRBV7-9 and TRBJ2-3; the match to TRBD2 covers 13 bases. This CDR3 has 16 residues. V dropped 4 bases and J dropped 2; count of bases not matched to a gene: 3. Per germline, CDR1 SEHNR and CDR2 FQNEAQ (reference sequence).

The chain employs TRBV7-2 and TRBJ2-3; D remains ambiguous. V lost 3 bases to trimming and J lost 6 bases, with 7 bases between them. The CDR3 loop spans 12 amino acids. Per germline, CDR1 SGHTA and CDR2 FQGNSA. The CDR3 DNA reads as TGTGCCAGCAGCTTCCCTTCTGATACGCAGTATTTT. It is translated as CASSFPSDTQYF.

This clone was recorded a few times. The genes are TRBV7-9 and TRBJ2-1, with D hard to call. This CDR3 region has 14 residues. Germline V gene sequence: CDR1 SEHNR, CDR2 FQNEAQ (reference sequence). Trimming removed 0 bases from V and 5 bases from J, with 8 bases in between. The CDR3 sequence is CASSLAPADNEQFF. As DNA, the CDR3 is TGTGCCAGCAGCTTAGCGCCGGCAGACAATGAGCAGTTCTTC.

This clone was counted at least ten times. CDR3 in DNA: TGTGCCAGCAGAGGACAGGACCAAGAGACCCAGTACTTC. It yields the protein CASRGQDQETQYF. The rearrangement joins TRBV7-9 to TRBJ2-5; TRBD1 matches at 7 bases. After removal of 6 bases from V and 0 bases from J, the junction contained 1 base not matched to a gene. The CDR3 has 13 amino acids. In germline, CDR1 is SEHNR, CDR2 FQNEAQ (reference sequence). Looking up the rest from reference TRBV7-9 and TRBJ2-5 gives the full variable domain: DTGVSQNPRHKITKRGQNVTFRCDPISEHNRLYWYRQTLGQGPEFLTYFQNEAQLEKSRLLSDRFSAERPKGSFSTLEIQRTEQGDSAMYLCASRGQDQETQYFGPGTRLLVL.

This clone has just a few counts. The V call is TRBV10-3, the J call TRBJ2-7; D uncertain. V lost 4 bases to trimming and J lost 0 bases, with 7 bases between them. The germline gives CDR1 ENHRY, CDR2 SYGVKD. CDR3 size: 13 residues. CDR3 amino acids: CAISVQDSYEQYF. The CDR3 bases are TGTGCCATCAGTGTTCAAGACTCCTACGAGCAGTACTTC.